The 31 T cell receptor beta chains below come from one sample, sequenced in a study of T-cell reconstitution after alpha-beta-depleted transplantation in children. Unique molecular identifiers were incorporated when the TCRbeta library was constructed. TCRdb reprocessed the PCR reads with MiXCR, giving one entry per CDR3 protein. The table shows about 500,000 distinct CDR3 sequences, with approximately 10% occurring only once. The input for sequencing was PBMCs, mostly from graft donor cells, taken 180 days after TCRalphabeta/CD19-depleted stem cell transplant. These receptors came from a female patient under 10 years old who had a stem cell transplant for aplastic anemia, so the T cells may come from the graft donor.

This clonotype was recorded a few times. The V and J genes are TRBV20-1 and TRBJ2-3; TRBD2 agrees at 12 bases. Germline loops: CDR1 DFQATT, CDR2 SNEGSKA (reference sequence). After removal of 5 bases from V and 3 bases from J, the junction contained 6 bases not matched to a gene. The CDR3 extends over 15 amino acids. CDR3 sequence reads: CSAPTSGSWTDTQYF. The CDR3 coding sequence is TGCAGTGCTCCGACTAGCGGGAGCTGGACAGATACGCAGTATTTT.

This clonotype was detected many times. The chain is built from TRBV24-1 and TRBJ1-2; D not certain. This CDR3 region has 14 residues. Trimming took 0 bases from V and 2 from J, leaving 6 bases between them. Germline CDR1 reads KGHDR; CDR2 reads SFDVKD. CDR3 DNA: TGTGCCACCAGTGATTTGGGGCGGAACTATGGCTACACCTTC. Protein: CATSDLGRNYGYTF.

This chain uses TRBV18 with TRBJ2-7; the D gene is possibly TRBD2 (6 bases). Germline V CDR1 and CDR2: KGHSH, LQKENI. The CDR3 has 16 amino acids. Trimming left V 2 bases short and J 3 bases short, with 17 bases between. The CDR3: CASSPYYRDSFYEQYF. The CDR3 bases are TGTGCCAGCTCACCATATTACCGGGACTCTTTCTACGAGCAGTACTTC.

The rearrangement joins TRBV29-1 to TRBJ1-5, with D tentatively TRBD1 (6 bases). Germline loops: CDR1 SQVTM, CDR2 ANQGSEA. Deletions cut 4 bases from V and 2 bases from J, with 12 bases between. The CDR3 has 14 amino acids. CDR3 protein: CSVGADSRNQPQHF. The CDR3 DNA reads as TGCAGCGTTGGGGCGGACAGCCGCAATCAGCCCCAGCATTTT.

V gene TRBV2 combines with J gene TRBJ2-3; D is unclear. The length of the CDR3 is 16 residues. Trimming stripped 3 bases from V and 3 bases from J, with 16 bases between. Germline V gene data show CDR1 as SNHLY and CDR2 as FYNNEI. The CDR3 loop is CASSDSAVLGTDTQYF. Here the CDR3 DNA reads TGTGCCAGCAGTGATTCTGCCGTACTCGGGACAGATACGCAGTATTTT.

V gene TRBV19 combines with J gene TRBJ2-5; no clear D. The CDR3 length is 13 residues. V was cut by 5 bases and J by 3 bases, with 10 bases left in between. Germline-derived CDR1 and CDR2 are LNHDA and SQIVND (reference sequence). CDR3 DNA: TGTGCCAGTAGTCGCGCAGGCGAAGAGACCCAGTACTTC. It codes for CASSRAGEETQYF.

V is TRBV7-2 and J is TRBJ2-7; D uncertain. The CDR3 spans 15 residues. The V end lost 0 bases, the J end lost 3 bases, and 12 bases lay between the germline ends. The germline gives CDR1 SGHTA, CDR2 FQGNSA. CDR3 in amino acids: CASSLAGGRSYEQYV. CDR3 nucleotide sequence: TGTGCCAGCAGCTTAGCAGGCGGCAGAAGCTACGAGCAGTACGTC.

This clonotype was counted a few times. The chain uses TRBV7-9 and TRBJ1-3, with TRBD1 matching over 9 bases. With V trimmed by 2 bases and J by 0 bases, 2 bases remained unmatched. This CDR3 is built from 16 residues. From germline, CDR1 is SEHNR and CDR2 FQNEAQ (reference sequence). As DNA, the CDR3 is TGTGCCAGCAGCTTAAAGGGACAGGGCTCTGGAAACACCATATATTTT. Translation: CASSLKGQGSGNTIYF.

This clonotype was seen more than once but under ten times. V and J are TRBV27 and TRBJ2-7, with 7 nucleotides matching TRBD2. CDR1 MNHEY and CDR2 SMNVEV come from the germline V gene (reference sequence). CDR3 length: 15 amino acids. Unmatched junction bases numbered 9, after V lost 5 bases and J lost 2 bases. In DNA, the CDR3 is TGTGCCAGCAGTCCTCCCTCAGCGGGGACCTACGAGCAGTACTTC. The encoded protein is CASSPPSAGTYEQYF.

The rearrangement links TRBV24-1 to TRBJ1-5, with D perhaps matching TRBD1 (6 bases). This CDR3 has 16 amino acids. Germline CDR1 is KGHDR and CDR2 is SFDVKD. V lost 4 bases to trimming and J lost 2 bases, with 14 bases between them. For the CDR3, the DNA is TGTGCCACCAGTGACCCCCGCAGGGGAGGCAATCAGCCCCAGCATTTT. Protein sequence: CATSDPRRGGNQPQHF.

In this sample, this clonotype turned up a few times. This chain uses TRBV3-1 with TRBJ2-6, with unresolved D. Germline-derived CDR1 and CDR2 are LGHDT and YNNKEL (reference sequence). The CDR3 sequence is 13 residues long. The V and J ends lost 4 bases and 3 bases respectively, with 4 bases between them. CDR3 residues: CASSPDGANVLTF. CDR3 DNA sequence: TGTGCCAGCAGCCCCGATGGGGCCAACGTCCTGACTTTC.

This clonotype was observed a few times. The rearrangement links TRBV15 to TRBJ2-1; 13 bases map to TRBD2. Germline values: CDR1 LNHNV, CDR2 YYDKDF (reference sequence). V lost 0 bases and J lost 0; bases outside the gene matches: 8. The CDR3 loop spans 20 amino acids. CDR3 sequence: CATSRDGGLAGMSSYNEQFF. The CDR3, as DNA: TGTGCCACCAGCAGAGATGGGGGACTAGCGGGGATGAGCTCCTACAATGAGCAGTTCTTC.

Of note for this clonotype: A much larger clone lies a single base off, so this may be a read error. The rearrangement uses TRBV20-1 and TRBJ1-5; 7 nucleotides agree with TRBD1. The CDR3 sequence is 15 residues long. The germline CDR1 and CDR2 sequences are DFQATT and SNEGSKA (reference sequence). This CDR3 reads CCARRDRAGNQPQHF. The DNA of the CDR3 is TGCTGTGCTCGTAGAGACAGGGCGGGAAATCAGCCCCAGCATTTT.

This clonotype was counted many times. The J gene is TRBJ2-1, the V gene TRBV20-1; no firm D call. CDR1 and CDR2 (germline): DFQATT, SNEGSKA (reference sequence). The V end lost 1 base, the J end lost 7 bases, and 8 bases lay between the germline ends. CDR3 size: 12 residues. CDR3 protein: CSARGSANEQFF. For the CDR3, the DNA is TGCAGTGCTAGAGGCTCAGCAAATGAGCAGTTCTTC.

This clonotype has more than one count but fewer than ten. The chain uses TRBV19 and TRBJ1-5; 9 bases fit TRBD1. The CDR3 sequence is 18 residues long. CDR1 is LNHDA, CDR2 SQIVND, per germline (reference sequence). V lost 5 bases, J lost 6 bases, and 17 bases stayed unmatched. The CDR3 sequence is CASSPWDREDFGGQPQHF. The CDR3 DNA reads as TGTGCCAGTAGTCCATGGGACAGGGAGGATTTTGGCGGTCAGCCCCAGCATTTT.

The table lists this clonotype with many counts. The chain's CDR3 is CASSLATYEQYF. The CDR3 DNA reads TGTGCCAGCAGCTTAGCGACGTACGAGCAGTACTTC. The chain has TRBV7-2 and TRBJ2-7; D not resolved. CDR1 and CDR2 from the germline V gene are SGHTA and FQGNSA. Trimming took 0 bases from V and 4 from J, leaving 4 bases between them. The CDR3 sequence is 12 residues long.

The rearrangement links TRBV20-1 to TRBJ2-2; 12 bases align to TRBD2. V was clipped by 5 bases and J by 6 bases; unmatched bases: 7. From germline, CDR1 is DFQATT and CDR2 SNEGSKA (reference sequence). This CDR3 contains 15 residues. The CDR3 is CSAGRTSGKAGELFF. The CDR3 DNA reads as TGCAGTGCTGGACGGACTAGCGGGAAGGCCGGGGAGCTGTTTTTT.

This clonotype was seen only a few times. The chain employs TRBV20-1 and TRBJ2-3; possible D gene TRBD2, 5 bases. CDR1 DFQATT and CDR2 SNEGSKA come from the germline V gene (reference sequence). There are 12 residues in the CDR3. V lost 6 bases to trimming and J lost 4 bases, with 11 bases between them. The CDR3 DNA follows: TGCAGTGCGCGAGGGAACCCAGATACGCAGTATTTT. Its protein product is CSARGNPDTQYF.

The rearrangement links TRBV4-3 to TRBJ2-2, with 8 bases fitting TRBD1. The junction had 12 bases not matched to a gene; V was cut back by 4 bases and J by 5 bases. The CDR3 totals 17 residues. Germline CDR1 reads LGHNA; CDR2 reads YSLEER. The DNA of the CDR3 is TGCGCCAGCAGCCGCCCTCCAGGGGGCGAGGCAACCGGGGAGCTGTTTTTT. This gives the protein CASSRPPGGEATGELFF.

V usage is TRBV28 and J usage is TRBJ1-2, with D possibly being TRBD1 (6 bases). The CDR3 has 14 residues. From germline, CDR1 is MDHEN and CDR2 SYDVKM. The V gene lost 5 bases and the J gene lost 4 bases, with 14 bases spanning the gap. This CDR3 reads CASSPPDRPYGYTF. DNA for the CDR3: TGTGCCAGCAGTCCCCCCGACAGGCCCTATGGCTACACCTTC.

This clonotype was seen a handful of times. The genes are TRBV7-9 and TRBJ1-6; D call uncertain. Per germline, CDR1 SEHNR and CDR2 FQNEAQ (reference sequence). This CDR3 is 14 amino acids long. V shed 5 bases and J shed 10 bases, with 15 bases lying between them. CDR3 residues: CASSPSVNKSPLHF. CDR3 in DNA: TGTGCCAGCAGCCCCTCGGTCAACAAGTCACCCCTCCACTTT.

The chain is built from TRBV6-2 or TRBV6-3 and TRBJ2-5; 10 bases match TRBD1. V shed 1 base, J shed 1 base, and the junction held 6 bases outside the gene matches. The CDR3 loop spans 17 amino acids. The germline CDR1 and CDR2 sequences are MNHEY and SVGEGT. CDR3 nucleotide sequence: TGTGCCAGCAGTTACTACTTGGACAGGGGGGCCCAAGAGACCCAGTACTTC. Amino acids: CASSYYLDRGAQETQYF.

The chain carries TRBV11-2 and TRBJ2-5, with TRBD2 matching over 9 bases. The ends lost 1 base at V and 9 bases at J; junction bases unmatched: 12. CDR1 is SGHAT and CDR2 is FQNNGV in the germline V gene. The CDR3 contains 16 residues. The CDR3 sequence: CASSLVGLAPSYPQYF. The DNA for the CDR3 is TGTGCCAGCAGCTTAGTGGGACTAGCCCCTTCGTACCCCCAGTACTTC. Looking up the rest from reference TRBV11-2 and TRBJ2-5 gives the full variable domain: EAGVAQSPRYKIIEKRQSVAFWCNPISGHATLYWYQQILGQGPKLLIQFQNNGVVDDSQLPKDRFSAERLKGVDSTLKIQPAKLEDSAVYLCASSLVGLAPSYPQYFGPGTRLLVL.

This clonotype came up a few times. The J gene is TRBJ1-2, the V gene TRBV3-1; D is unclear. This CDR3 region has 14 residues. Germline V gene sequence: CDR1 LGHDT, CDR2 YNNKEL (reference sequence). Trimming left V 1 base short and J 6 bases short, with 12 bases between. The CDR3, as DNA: TGTGCCAGCAGCCAAGTGGGCGCGGCCCATGGCTACACCTTC. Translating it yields CASSQVGAAHGYTF.

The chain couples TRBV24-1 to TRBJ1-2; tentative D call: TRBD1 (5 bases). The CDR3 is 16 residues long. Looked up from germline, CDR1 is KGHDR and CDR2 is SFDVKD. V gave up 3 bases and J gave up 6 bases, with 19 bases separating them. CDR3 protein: CATSDTKPGPGDGYTF. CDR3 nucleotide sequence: TGTGCCACCAGTGATACAAAACCGGGACCCGGGGATGGCTACACCTTC.

The CDR3 DNA follows: TGCAGTGCTAGAGGTCTCCCTGGGCGGGAGGCACCTTCTTTGAACACCGGGGAGCTGTTTTTT. It is translated as CSARGLPGREAPSLNTGELFF. The chain couples TRBV20-1 to TRBJ2-2; 8 positions agree with TRBD2. Per the germline V gene, CDR1 is DFQATT and CDR2 is SNEGSKA (reference sequence). V lost 1 base, J lost 1 base, and 20 bases stayed unmatched. This CDR3 spans 21 amino acids.

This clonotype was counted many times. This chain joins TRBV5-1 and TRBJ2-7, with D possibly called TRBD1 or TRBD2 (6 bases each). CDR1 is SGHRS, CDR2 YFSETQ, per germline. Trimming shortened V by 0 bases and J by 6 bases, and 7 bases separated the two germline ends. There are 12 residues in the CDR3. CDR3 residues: CASSLEGGEQYF. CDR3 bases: TGCGCCAGCAGCTTGGAGGGGGGCGAGCAGTACTTC.

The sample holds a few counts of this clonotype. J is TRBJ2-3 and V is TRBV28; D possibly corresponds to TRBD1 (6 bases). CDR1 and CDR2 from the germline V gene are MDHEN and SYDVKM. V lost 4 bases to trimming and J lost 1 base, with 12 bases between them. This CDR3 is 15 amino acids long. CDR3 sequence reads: CASSSRTEGTDTQYF. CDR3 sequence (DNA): TGTGCCAGCAGTTCCCGGACAGAAGGCACAGATACGCAGTATTTT.

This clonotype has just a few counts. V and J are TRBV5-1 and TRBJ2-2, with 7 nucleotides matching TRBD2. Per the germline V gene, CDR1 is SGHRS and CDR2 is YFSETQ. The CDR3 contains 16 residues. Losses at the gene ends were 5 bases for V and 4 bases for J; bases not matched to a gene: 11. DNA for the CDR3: TGCGCCAGCAGTCTCTTTCGTAGCGGGTCCACCGGGGAGCTGTTTTTT. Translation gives CASSLFRSGSTGELFF.

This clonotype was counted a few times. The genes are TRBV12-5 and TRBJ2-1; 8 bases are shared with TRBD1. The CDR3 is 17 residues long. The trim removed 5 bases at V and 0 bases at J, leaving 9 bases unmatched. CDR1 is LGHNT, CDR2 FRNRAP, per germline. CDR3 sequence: CASGQGQATSSYNEQFF. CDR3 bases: TGTGCTAGTGGTCAGGGACAGGCAACAAGCTCCTACAATGAGCAGTTCTTC. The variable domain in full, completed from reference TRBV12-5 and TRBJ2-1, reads DARVTQTPRHKVTEMGQEVTMRCQPILGHNTVFWYRQTMMQGLELLAYFRNRAPLDDSGMPKDRFSAEMPDATLATLKIQPSEPRDSAVYFCASGQGQATSSYNEQFFGPGTRLTVL.

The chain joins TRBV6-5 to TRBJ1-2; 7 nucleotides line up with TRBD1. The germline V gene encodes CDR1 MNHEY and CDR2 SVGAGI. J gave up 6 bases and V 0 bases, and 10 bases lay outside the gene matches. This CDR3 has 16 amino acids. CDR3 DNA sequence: TGTGCCAGCAGTTACTCGAGAGGGGGCGAAGGGCATGGCTACACCTTC. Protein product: CASSYSRGGEGHGYTF.